One sample yielded the 9 T cell receptor beta chains listed below, sequenced in a study of STAT5B mutations in CD4+ large granular lymphocyte leukemia. Sequencing used immunoSEQ multiplex PCR; TCRdb keeps in-frame clones, though not all of them. The sample carries about 30,000 clones, around 80% recorded once. The source material was CD4+ T cells from blood buffy coats. These receptors all stem from a human donor in good health.

This clone was recorded a few times. The chain employs TRBV6-1 and TRBJ2-7; TRBD1 agrees at 7 bases. Trimming at V came to 4 bases and at J to 8 bases, leaving 11 bases not matched to a gene. This CDR3 is 14 amino acids long. Germline CDR1 reads MNHNS; CDR2 reads SASEGT. The CDR3, as DNA: TGTGCCAGCAGTGTTAACAGGGGAGATAATCAGCAGTACTTC. This encodes CASSVNRGDNQQYF.

The chain couples TRBV5-1 to TRBJ1-1, with D tentatively TRBD1 (5 bases). V lost 4 bases, J lost 1 base, and 17 bases lay in between. This CDR3 contains 16 residues. Germline loops: CDR1 SGHRS, CDR2 YFSETQ. This chain's CDR3 is CASSPFGGNWNTEAFF. DNA of the CDR3: TGCGCCAGCAGCCCGTTCGGGGGTAATTGGAACACTGAAGCTTTCTTT.

The V gene is TRBV5-5, the J gene TRBJ2-7; 11 bases line up with TRBD2. After removal of 2 bases from V and 7 bases from J, the junction contained 5 bases not matched to a gene. Germline CDR1 reads SGHKS; CDR2 reads YYEKEE (reference sequence). The CDR3 consists of 14 residues. In DNA form, the CDR3 reads TGTGCCAGCAGCTTTAGCGGGAGGGCCAGGGAGCAGTACTTC. Encoded protein: CASSFSGRAREQYF.

The V and J genes are TRBV10-3 and TRBJ2-7; 9 positions agree with TRBD2. V dropped 8 bases and J dropped 2; count of bases not matched to a gene: 16. Germline V gives CDR1 ENHRY, CDR2 SYGVKD. The CDR3 spans 17 residues. Here the CDR3 DNA reads TGTGCCATCTCCGGCGGGGGGGCGTCCTATACCACCTACGAGCAGTACTTC. Its protein is CAISGGGASYTTYEQYF.

This clone was counted once. The chain links TRBV7-8 to TRBJ2-1; no clear D. V was cut by 4 bases and J by 8 bases, with 24 bases left in between. The V gene's germline CDR1 is SGHVS and CDR2 FQNEAQ. This CDR3 has 17 residues. The CDR3 loop reads CASSSSRTDEGFHEQFF. CDR3 coding DNA: TGTGCCAGCAGCTCATCTCGAACCGATGAAGGATTTCATGAGCAGTTCTTC.

This clone was seen a few times. V gene TRBV19 combines with J gene TRBJ1-2; TRBD1 is a possible D gene (5 bases). The ends were cut back, 9 bases at V and 0 bases at J, with 11 bases in the middle. The germline V gene encodes CDR1 LNHDA and CDR2 SQIVND (reference sequence). The CDR3 runs to 13 residues. The CDR3: CASRDRANYGYTF. In DNA, the CDR3 is TGTGCCAGCAGAGACAGAGCTAACTATGGCTACACCTTC.

J is TRBJ2-5 and V is TRBV5-4; no clear D. Germline V CDR1 and CDR2: SGHNT, YYREEE (reference sequence). This CDR3 spans 13 amino acids. V shed 0 bases and J shed 4 bases, with 7 bases lying between them. The CDR3 region has the DNA TGTGCCAGCAGCTTGGCCGATACAGAGACCCAGTACTTC. Its protein is CASSLADTETQYF. The whole variable domain, remainder taken from reference TRBV5-4 and TRBJ2-5, is ETGVTQSPTHLIKTRGQQVTLRCSSQSGHNTVSWYQQALGQGPQFIFQYYREEENGRGNFPPRFSGLQFPNYSSELNVNALELDDSALYLCASSLADTETQYFGPGTRLLVL.

The chain carries TRBV5-1 and TRBJ2-1, with 14 bases aligning to TRBD2. The CDR3 totals 17 residues. The V and J ends lost 0 bases and 4 bases, in that order; junction bases with no gene match: 3. Germline loops: CDR1 SGHRS, CDR2 YFSETQ. The CDR3 sequence: CASSLGLAGGMYNEQFF. The CDR3 DNA reads TGCGCCAGCAGCTTGGGACTAGCGGGGGGGATGTACAATGAGCAGTTCTTC.

The chain links TRBV5-1 to TRBJ2-1; 8 bases are a match to TRBD1. Germline V gene data show CDR1 as SGHRS and CDR2 as YFSETQ. Losses at the gene ends were 4 bases for V and 1 base for J; bases not matched to a gene: 19. CDR3 length: 20 residues. CDR3 protein: CASSLEVQGALRRSYNEQFF. The CDR3 nucleotides read TGCGCCAGCAGCCTGGAGGTTCAGGGGGCCCTCCGAAGGTCCTACAATGAGCAGTTCTTC. Complete variable domain (other parts from reference TRBV5-1 and TRBJ2-1): KAGVTQTPRYLIKTRGQQVTLSCSPISGHRSVSWYQQTPGQGLQFLFEYFSETQRNKGNFPGRFSGRQFSNSRSEMNVSTLELGDSALYLCASSLEVQGALRRSYNEQFFGPGTRLTVL.